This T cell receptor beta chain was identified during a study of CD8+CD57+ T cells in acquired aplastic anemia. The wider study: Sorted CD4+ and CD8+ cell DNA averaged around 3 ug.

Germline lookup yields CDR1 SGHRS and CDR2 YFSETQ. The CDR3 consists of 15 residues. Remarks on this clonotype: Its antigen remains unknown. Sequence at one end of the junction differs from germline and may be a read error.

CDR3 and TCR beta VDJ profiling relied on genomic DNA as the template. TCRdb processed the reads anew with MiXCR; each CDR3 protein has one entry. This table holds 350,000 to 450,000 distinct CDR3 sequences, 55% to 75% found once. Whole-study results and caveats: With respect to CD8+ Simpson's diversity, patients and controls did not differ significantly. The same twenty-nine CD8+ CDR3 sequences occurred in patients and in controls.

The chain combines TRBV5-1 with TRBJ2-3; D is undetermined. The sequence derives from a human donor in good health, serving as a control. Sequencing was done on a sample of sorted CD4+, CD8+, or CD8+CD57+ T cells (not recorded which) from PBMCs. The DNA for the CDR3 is TGTGCCAGCAGCCTCACCACCACCTCGGAAGATACGCAGTATTTT. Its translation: CASSLTTTSEDTQYF.